This note documents a single T cell receptor (beta chain) sequence. These data originate in a study of blood T cell repertoires in COVID-19. Study-wide background: Whether acute or convalescent, the COVID-19 samples came from the United States, Italy and Spain.

CDR1 and CDR2 from the germline V gene are MNHEY and SMNVEV (reference sequence). The CDR3 runs to 16 residues. V was clipped by 6 bases and J by 8 bases; unmatched bases: 8. Per the original data handling: Amplification of reference gene primers provided the estimated nucleated cell counts. Sequencing used immunoSEQ multiplex PCR; TCRdb keeps in-frame clones, though not all of them. V, J and clone size are taken as reported in that table, and D and trimming were inferred from the DNA itself. The profile shows 120,000 or so clones, around 83% of them singletons. Clinical histories supplied by participants themselves formed the basis of cohort assignment. Cohort 3 recovery required two negative PCRs, clearance, or symptom resolution.

This chain connects TRBV27 to TRBJ2-1; 15 bases line up with TRBD2. The source of this sequence is a woman under 40 who had recovered from COVID-19. What was sequenced was PBMCs or T cells enriched from blood (not recorded which). Here the CDR3 reads CASSSLGTSGRHEQFF. DNA for the CDR3: TGTGCCAGCAGCTCCCTTGGGACTAGCGGGAGGCATGAGCAGTTCTTC.